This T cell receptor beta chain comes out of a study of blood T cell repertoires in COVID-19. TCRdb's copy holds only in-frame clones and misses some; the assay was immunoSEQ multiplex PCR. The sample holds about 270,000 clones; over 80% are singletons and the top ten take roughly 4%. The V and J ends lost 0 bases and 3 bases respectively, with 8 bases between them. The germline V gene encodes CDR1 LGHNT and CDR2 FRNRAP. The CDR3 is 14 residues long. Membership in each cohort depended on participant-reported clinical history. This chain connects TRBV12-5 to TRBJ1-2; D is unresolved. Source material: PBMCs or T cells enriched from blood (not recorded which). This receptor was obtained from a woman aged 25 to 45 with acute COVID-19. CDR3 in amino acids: CASGLVRRDYGYTF. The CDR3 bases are TGTGCTAGTGGTTTGGTCCGCCGGGACTATGGCTACACCTTC.